This T cell receptor (beta chain) was retrieved from a study of blood T cell repertoires in COVID-19. As originally analysed: Nucleated cell number was recorded as an estimate derived from reference gene primer amplification. Data came from immunoSEQ multiplex PCR; TCRdb stores just in-frame clones and leaves some out. The V and J calls and the clone size are those of that table, but D and trimming were determined from the DNA. The table lists about 360,000 clones, around 87% of them singletons. This TCR derives from a human donor in a cohort sampled during active COVID-19. Sequencing input: peripheral blood.

Here the CDR3 reads CASSQDLGREGEQFF. The CDR3 DNA reads TGTGCCAGCAGCCAAGATCTCGGCAGGGAGGGGGAGCAGTTCTTC. This sequence joins TRBV3-1 (or the pseudogene TRBV3-2) and TRBJ2-1, with 7 bases identical to TRBD2. The J segment lost 10 bases and the V segment lost 0 bases, leaving 9 bases of the junction unmatched. The germline CDR1 and CDR2 sequences are LGHDT and YNNKEL (reference sequence). The CDR3 contains 15 residues.